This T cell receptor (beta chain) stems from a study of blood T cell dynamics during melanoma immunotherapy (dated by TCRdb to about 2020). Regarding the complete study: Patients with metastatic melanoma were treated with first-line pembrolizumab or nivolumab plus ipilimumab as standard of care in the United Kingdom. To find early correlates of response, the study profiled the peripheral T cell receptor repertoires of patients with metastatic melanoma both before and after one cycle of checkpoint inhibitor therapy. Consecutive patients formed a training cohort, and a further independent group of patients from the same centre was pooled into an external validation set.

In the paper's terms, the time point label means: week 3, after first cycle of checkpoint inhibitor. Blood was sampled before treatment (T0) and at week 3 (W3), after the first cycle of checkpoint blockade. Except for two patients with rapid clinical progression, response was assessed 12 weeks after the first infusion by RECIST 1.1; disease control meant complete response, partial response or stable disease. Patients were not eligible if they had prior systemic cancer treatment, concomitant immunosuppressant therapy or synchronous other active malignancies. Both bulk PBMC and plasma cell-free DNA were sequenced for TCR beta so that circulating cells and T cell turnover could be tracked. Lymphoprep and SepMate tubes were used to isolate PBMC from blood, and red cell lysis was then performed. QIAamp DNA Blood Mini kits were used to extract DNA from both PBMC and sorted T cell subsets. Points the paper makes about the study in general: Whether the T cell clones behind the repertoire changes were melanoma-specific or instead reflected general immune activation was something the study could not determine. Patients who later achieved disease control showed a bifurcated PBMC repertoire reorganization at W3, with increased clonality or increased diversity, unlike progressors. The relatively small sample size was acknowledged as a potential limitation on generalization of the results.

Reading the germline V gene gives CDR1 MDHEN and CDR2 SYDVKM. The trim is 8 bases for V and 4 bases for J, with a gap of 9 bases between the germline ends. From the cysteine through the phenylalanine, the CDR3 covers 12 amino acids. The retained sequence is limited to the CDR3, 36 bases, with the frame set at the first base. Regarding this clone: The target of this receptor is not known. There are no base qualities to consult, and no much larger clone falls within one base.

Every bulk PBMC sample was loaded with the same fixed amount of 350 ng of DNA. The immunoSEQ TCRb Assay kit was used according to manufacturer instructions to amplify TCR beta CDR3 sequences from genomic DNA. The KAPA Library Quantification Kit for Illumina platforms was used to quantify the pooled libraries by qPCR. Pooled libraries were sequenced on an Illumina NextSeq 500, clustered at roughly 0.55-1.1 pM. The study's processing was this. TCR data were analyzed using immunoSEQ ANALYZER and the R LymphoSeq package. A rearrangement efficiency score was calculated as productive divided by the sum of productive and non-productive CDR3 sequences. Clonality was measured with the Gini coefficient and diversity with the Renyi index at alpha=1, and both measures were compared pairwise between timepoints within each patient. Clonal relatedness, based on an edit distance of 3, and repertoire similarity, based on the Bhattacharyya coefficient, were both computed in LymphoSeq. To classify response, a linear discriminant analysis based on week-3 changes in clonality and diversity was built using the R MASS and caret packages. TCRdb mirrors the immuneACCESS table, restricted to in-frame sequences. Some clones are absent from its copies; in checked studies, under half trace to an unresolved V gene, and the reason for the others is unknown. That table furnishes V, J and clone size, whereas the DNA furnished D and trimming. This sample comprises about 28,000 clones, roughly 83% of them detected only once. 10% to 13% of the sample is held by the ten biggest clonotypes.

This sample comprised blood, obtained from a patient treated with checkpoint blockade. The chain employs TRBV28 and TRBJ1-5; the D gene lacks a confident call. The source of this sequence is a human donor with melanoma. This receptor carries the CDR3 CASFGGNQPQHF. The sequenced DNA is TGTGCCAGCTTCGGAGGGAATCAGCCCCAGCATTTT.